This TCR beta chain was sequenced in a study of response to subunit inactivated influenza vaccine. The CDR3 spans 18 residues. The germline V gene encodes CDR1 LGHNA and CDR2 YSLEER. V was clipped by 0 bases and J by 5 bases; unmatched bases: 11. One entry per CDR3 protein, called by TCRdb with MiXCR from the RT-PCR reads. The sample contains 500,000 to 600,000 distinct CDR3 sequences, about 12% of which appear only once. With respect to this clonotype: Its antigen is not known.

Whole-study findings and limits: There was a suggestion from the authors that each seasonal influenza vaccination recruits few new T cells.

This TCR was recovered from a man aged 45-65 years who received an inactivated influenza vaccine. This sample comprised PBMCs from blood, obtained on the day of vaccination. The gene calls are TRBV4-3 and TRBJ2-3, with 10 bases that match TRBD2. Here the CDR3 DNA reads TGCGCCAGCAGCCAAGAATGGAGCGGGGGGGCAGTTCAAGATACGCAGTATTTT. Amino acids: CASSQEWSGGAVQDTQYF.